Shown below are 19 T cell receptor beta chains from a single sample sequenced in a study of glioma-infiltrating T cells after dendritic cell vaccination (dated by TCRdb to about 2016). According to the study, the label for this sample's time point signals: after dendritic cell vaccination, including at tumor progression/relapse. Library preparation employed the immunoSEQ multiplex PCR assay. TCRdb mirrors the immuneACCESS table, restricted to in-frame sequences. Some clones are absent from its copies; in checked studies, under half trace to an unresolved V gene, and the reason for the others is unknown. Here the sample has about 76,000 clones; 87% occur a single time. In total, the top ten clones hold around 2.1% of the sample. Sequencing used blood, obtained after dendritic cell vaccination. These TCRs come from a human donor with glioblastoma.

This chain links TRBV7-2 with TRBJ2-1, with D unresolved. The V end lost 9 bases, the J end lost 0 bases, and 12 bases lay between the germline ends. CDR3 length: 14 amino acids. The germline V gene encodes CDR1 SGHTA and CDR2 FQGNSA. Here the CDR3 reads CASGLGSSYNEQFF. The CDR3 DNA is TGTGCCAGTGGCCTAGGAAGCTCCTACAATGAGCAGTTCTTC.

The chain uses TRBV18 and TRBJ2-7; D is unresolved. Germline assignment: CDR1 KGHSH and CDR2 LQKENI. The CDR3 has 13 amino acids. The ends were cut back, 2 bases at V and 3 bases at J, with 8 bases in the middle. The CDR3 loop is CASSPAVYYEQYF. The DNA for the CDR3 is TGTGCCAGCTCACCAGCGGTTTACTACGAGCAGTACTTC.

The CDR3 loop is CASSQQGAREKLFF. In nucleotides, the CDR3 is TGTGCCAGCAGCCAACAGGGGGCCAGGGAAAAACTGTTTTTT. The chain combines TRBV2 with TRBJ1-4; 9 bases fit TRBD1. The CDR3 length is 14 residues. Germline V gene data show CDR1 as SNHLY and CDR2 as FYNNEI. V lost 6 bases and J lost 8; bases outside the gene matches: 7.

The chain uses TRBV29-1 and TRBJ2-7; TRBD2 agrees at 7 bases. From germline, CDR1 is SQVTM and CDR2 ANQGSEA. The CDR3 totals 13 residues. V gave up 0 bases and J gave up 3 bases; unmatched junction bases: 2. The CDR3 DNA sequence: TGCAGCGTTGAAGAGGGGGAGGGCTACGAGCAGTACTTC. Translated, it gives CSVEEGEGYEQYF.

In this sample, this clone turned up a few times. The gene calls are TRBV19 and TRBJ1-2; D not certain. The CDR3 extends over 15 amino acids. Trimming stripped 6 bases from V and 9 bases from J, with 23 bases between. Germline V lookup: CDR1 LNHDA, CDR2 SQIVND (reference sequence). CDR3 sequence (DNA): TGTGCCAGTAGCGCTTACTCGGGAGGAAAAGCGCGCTACACCTTC. Translated, it gives CASSAYSGGKARYTF.

The DNA of the CDR3 is TGTGCCAGCAGTCGGACAGCTAGCAATCAGCCCCAGCATTTT. It encodes CASSRTASNQPQHF. The chain recombines TRBV6-5 with TRBJ1-5; D perhaps matches TRBD1 (6 bases). Trimming left V 5 bases short and J 0 bases short, with 8 bases between. The CDR3 has 14 amino acids. Looked up from germline, CDR1 is MNHEY and CDR2 is SVGAGI.

The chain is built from TRBV5-4 and TRBJ2-7; tentative D call: TRBD1 (6 bases). CDR3 length equals 14 residues. Trimming left V 3 bases short and J 0 bases short, with 10 bases between. The germline V gene has CDR1 SGHNT and CDR2 YYREEE (reference sequence). CDR3 in amino acids: CASSSRGASYEQYF. CDR3 sequence (DNA): TGTGCCAGCAGCTCCAGGGGCGCCTCCTACGAGCAGTACTTC.

This chain uses TRBV30 with TRBJ2-7; no firm D call. Trimming pared 5 bases from V and 2 bases from J, leaving 10 bases between. CDR1 is GTSNPN and CDR2 is SVGIG in the germline V gene (reference sequence). The CDR3 sequence is 12 residues long. CDR3 sequence (DNA): TGTGCCTGGGGCCGAAATCCCTACGAGCAGTACTTC. The encoded protein is CAWGRNPYEQYF. The variable domain in full, with the rest retrieved from reference TRBV30 and TRBJ2-7, is SQTIHQWPATLVQPVGSPLSLECTVEGTSNPNLYWYRQAAGRGLQLLFYSVGIGQISSEVPQNLSASRPQDRQFILSSKKLLLSDSGFYLCAWGRNPYEQYFGPGTRLTVT.

This chain joins TRBV19 and TRBJ1-6, with D perhaps matching TRBD1 (5 bases). The CDR3 consists of 14 residues. Trimming shortened V by 7 bases and J by 5 bases, and 12 bases separated the two germline ends. CDR1 is LNHDA and CDR2 is SQIVND in the germline V gene (reference sequence). CDR3 sequence: CASNSGSNNSPLHF. CDR3 coding DNA: TGTGCCAGTAACTCAGGGTCCAATAATTCACCCCTCCACTTT.

This chain uses TRBV6-5 with TRBJ2-7, with 7 nucleotides matching TRBD2. The CDR3 extends over 16 amino acids. CDR1 and CDR2 (germline): MNHEY, SVGAGI. The V and J ends lost 2 bases and 5 bases, in that order; junction bases with no gene match: 12. CDR3 amino acids: CASSYRSAGVGHEQYF. The CDR3 DNA sequence: TGTGCCAGCAGTTACCGGTCGGCGGGAGTGGGCCACGAGCAGTACTTC.

The chain uses TRBV10-3 and TRBJ1-5; possibly TRBD1 for D (5 bases). V lost 2 bases, J lost 4 bases, and 15 bases lay in between. Germline lookup yields CDR1 ENHRY and CDR2 SYGVKD. The CDR3 consists of 16 residues. The CDR3 reads CAISEPMGGVNQPQHF. Written as DNA, the CDR3 is TGTGCCATCAGTGAGCCCATGGGGGGGGTGAATCAGCCCCAGCATTTT.

This rearrangement joins TRBV5-4 to TRBJ2-2; TRBD2 aligns across 14 bases. Germline V gene sequence: CDR1 SGHNT, CDR2 YYREEE (reference sequence). This CDR3 spans 17 amino acids. The ends lost 4 bases at V and 6 bases at J; junction bases unmatched: 8. CDR3 sequence (DNA): TGTGCCAGCAGCGTATCCCTGACTAGCGGGAGGGCCGGGGAGCTGTTTTTT. Amino acids: CASSVSLTSGRAGELFF.

This clone was observed once. The rearrangement uses TRBV7-2 and TRBJ2-7; a weak D match, TRBD2 (7 bases). Germline CDR1 reads SGHTA; CDR2 reads FQGNSA. V lost 5 bases to trimming and J lost 5 bases, with 16 bases between them. CDR3 length equals 14 residues. Here the CDR3 reads CASSPGGWWDEQYF. Here the CDR3 DNA reads TGTGCCAGCAGCCCGGGGGGCTGGTGGGACGAGCAGTACTTC.

V and J are TRBV19 and TRBJ2-1; 16 bases fit TRBD2. Germline-derived CDR1 and CDR2 are LNHDA and SQIVND (reference sequence). Losses at the gene ends were 10 bases for V and 0 bases for J; bases not matched to a gene: 12. CDR3 size: 19 residues. Here the CDR3 reads CATKRGLAGGHSSYNEQFF. CDR3 bases: TGTGCCACAAAGAGGGGACTAGCGGGAGGGCATAGCTCCTACAATGAGCAGTTCTTC.

This sequence joins TRBV7-8 and TRBJ2-1; D may be TRBD2 (6 bases). Trimming stripped 0 bases from V and 4 bases from J, with 19 bases between. Germline V gene data show CDR1 as SGHVS and CDR2 as FQNEAQ. The CDR3 runs 18 residues. CDR3 region: CASSLAQLGGRFYNEQFF. The CDR3 DNA sequence: TGTGCCAGCAGCTTAGCCCAGTTGGGGGGACGGTTTTACAATGAGCAGTTCTTC.

V is TRBV18 and J is TRBJ1-3; D uncertain. The germline V gene encodes CDR1 KGHSH and CDR2 LQKENI. This CDR3 has 14 amino acids. Trimming cost V 3 bases and J 0 bases, with 6 bases left between them. CDR3 nucleotides: TGTGCCAGCTCACCCGAGAGCTCTGGAAACACCATATATTTT. Amino acid sequence: CASSPESSGNTIYF.

This chain uses TRBV7-8 with TRBJ2-3; D is perhaps TRBD2 (6 bases). Germline loops: CDR1 SGHVS, CDR2 FQNEAQ. There are 15 residues in the CDR3. V lost 3 bases and J lost 1, with 11 bases in between. CDR3: CASSLEGRGTDTQYF. The CDR3 DNA reads TGTGCCAGCAGCTTGGAGGGCAGAGGCACAGATACGCAGTATTTT.

The CDR3 spells CASSLLGGTYNEQFF. The DNA for the CDR3 is TGTGCCAGCAGCTTACTCGGAGGAACCTACAATGAGCAGTTCTTC. The V and J genes are TRBV7-3 and TRBJ2-1, with D possibly TRBD2 on 5 matching bases. Germline loops: CDR1 SGHTA, CDR2 FQGTGA. The germline V and J ends were trimmed by 2 bases and 2 bases, with 10 bases remaining between them. This CDR3 contains 15 residues.

The CDR3 region is CASSRTGALNTIYF. For the CDR3, the DNA is TGTGCCAGCAGCCGGACAGGAGCCTTAAACACCATATATTTT. V and J are TRBV6-5 and TRBJ1-3, with 7 bases aligning to TRBD1. V dropped 6 bases and J dropped 6; count of bases not matched to a gene: 8. Germline V lookup: CDR1 MNHEY, CDR2 SVGAGI. The CDR3 runs to 14 residues.